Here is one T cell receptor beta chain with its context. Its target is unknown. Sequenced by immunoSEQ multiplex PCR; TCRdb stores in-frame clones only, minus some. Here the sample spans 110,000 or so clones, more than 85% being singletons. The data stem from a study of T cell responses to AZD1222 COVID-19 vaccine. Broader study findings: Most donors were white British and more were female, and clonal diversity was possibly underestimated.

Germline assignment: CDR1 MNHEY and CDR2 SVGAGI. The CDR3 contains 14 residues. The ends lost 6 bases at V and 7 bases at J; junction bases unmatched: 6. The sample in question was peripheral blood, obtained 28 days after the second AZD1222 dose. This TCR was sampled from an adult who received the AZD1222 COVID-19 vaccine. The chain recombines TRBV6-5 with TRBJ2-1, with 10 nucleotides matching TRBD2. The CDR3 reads CASRERGGLNEQFF. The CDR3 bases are TGTGCCAGCAGAGAGCGGGGGGGCCTGAATGAGCAGTTCTTC.